One sample yielded the 13 T cell receptor beta chains listed below, sequenced in a study of OX40 agonist ivuxolimab in advanced cancers. Library preparation employed the immunoSEQ multiplex PCR assay. TCRdb carries this immuneACCESS record with in-frame sequences only. Its versions omit some clonotypes, under half of them owing to an unresolved V gene in the studies checked, with the rest unexplained. The sample data list over 45,000 clones, and roughly four fifths of these were observed just once. In total, the top ten clones hold roughly 4.7% of the sample. The source was CD4+ or CD8+ T cells sorted from blood, collected in a trial of the OX40 agonist ivuxolimab. These receptor sequences come from an adult with an advanced solid tumor such as melanoma, head and neck, liver or kidney cancer.

The rearrangement links TRBV6-1 to TRBJ1-5; D gene uncertain. This CDR3 is built from 13 residues. Germline CDR1 reads MNHNS; CDR2 reads SASEGT. Trimming removed 1 base at V and 7 bases at J, with 8 bases between. CDR3 protein: CASSEEGGQPQHF. The CDR3 DNA reads as TGTGCCAGCAGTGAAGAAGGAGGGCAGCCCCAGCATTTT.

The V gene is TRBV11-2, the J gene TRBJ1-2; D call uncertain. The CDR3 sequence is 14 residues long. V lost 0 bases, J lost 2 bases, and 7 bases lay in between. Germline-derived CDR1 and CDR2 are SGHAT and FQNNGV. The CDR3 DNA reads as TGTGCCAGCAGCTTAGATGTGGGCAACTATGGCTACACCTTC. Amino acid sequence: CASSLDVGNYGYTF.

CDR3 protein: CASSLEERNEQYF. The CDR3 nucleotides read TGTGCCAGCAGCTTGGAGGAGCGTAACGAGCAGTACTTC. The chain carries TRBV5-5 and TRBJ2-5; no definite D call. The J call may not be correct, given that the DNA end is closer to TRBJ2-7. From germline, CDR1 is SGHKS and CDR2 YYEKEE (reference sequence). The CDR3 is 13 amino acids.

This chain connects TRBV6-1 to TRBJ1-5; 8 positions agree with TRBD1. The CDR3 length is 15 residues. The germline gives CDR1 MNHNS, CDR2 SASEGT. J gave up 6 bases and V 6 bases, and 10 bases lay outside the gene matches. The CDR3 here is CASRPPAGGRQPQHF. The DNA for the CDR3 is TGTGCCAGCAGACCCCCAGCAGGGGGCCGTCAGCCCCAGCATTTT.

The chain links TRBV5-1 to TRBJ1-1, with 12 bases aligning to TRBD1. Germline assignment: CDR1 SGHRS and CDR2 YFSETQ. The CDR3 spans 17 residues. J gave up 3 bases and V 2 bases, and 8 bases lay outside the gene matches. As DNA, the CDR3 is TGCGCCAGCAGCTTACCCGGGACAGGGGGCCGGGACACTGAAGCTTTCTTT. This encodes CASSLPGTGGRDTEAFF.

V usage is TRBV4-2 and J usage is TRBJ1-4, with D possibly being TRBD1 (5 bases). This CDR3 has 19 amino acids. Germline V lookup: CDR1 LGHNA, CDR2 YNFKEQ. V was clipped by 0 bases and J by 1 base, with 18 bases between them. CDR3 sequence (DNA): TGTGCCAGCAGCCAAGATTGGTCAGGTGGGGCCCTAACTAATGAAAAACTGTTTTTT. This gives the protein CASSQDWSGGALTNEKLFF.

The V call is TRBV25-1, the J call TRBJ2-1, with TRBD2 matching over 9 bases. V shed 4 bases and J 5 bases; nucleotides not matched to a gene: 9. The CDR3 is made up of 16 amino acids. CDR1 and CDR2 (germline): MGHDK, SYGVNS. This chain's CDR3 is CASSATTSGYHNEQFF. The CDR3 DNA sequence: TGTGCCAGCAGTGCCACAACTAGCGGGTACCACAATGAGCAGTTCTTC.

This clone was counted a single time. V and J are TRBV5-1 and TRBJ1-1; 9 bases fit TRBD1. J was trimmed by 4 bases and V by 0 bases; bases with no gene match: 13. Germline V gene lookup returns CDR1 SGHRS and CDR2 YFSETQ. The CDR3 extends over 18 amino acids. The DNA of the CDR3 is TGCGCCAGCAGCTTGGGGGTCCCGGGACAGGGTCTAACCACTGAAGCTTTCTTT. Translating it yields CASSLGVPGQGLTTEAFF.

This clone appeared once. The CDR3 loop is CASSRGQGEETQYF. CDR3 in DNA: TGTGCCAGCAGCCGCGGACAGGGAGAAGAGACCCAGTACTTC. The V and J genes are TRBV5-4 and TRBJ2-5, with 8 bases fitting TRBD1. The CDR3 has 14 residues. The V segment lost 4 bases and the J segment 3 bases; nucleotides outside the gene matches: 5. Germline V CDR1 and CDR2: SGHNT, YYREEE (reference sequence).

The chain links TRBV4-1 to TRBJ2-6; D is unresolved. There are 17 residues in the CDR3. Looked up from germline, CDR1 is MGHRA and CDR2 is YSYEKL. The V gene lost 3 bases and the J gene lost 1 base, with 13 bases spanning the gap. The CDR3 loop reads CASSHLPDKSGANVLTF. In DNA, the CDR3 is TGCGCCAGCAGCCACCTCCCCGACAAGTCTGGGGCCAACGTCCTGACTTTC.

V usage is TRBV7-6 and J usage is TRBJ2-1, with no clear D. Trimming took off 1 base at V and 9 bases at J, with 13 bases between the two ends. The CDR3 has 14 residues. The germline CDR1 and CDR2 sequences are SGHVS and FNYEAQ. CDR3 sequence reads: CASSLGGVWGEQFF. The CDR3 nucleotides read TGTGCCAGCAGCTTAGGAGGCGTATGGGGTGAGCAGTTCTTC.

The chain uses TRBV6-6 and TRBJ1-4; TRBD1 agrees at 8 bases. This CDR3 comprises 15 residues. Germline values: CDR1 MNHNY, CDR2 SVGAGI (reference sequence). Trimming cost V 6 bases and J 7 bases; bases outside gene matches: 10. The CDR3 nucleotides are TGTGCCAGCAGATCACAGACAGGGGCGGTTGAAAAACTGTTTTTT. Amino acid sequence: CASRSQTGAVEKLFF.

This chain links TRBV20-1 with TRBJ2-5; a weak D match, TRBD2 (5 bases). This CDR3 region has 11 residues. Germline CDR1 is DFQATT and CDR2 is SNEGSKA (reference sequence). The V gene lost 8 bases and the J gene lost 2 bases, with 9 bases spanning the gap. CDR3 sequence: CSMRAQETQYF. The CDR3 bases are TGCAGTATGAGGGCACAAGAGACCCAGTACTTC.